The T cell receptor beta chain described here comes from a study of blood T cells in healthy people across ages. This CDR3 spans 17 amino acids. Germline assignment: CDR1 LGHNA and CDR2 YSLEER. Trimming left V 3 bases short and J 7 bases short, with 22 bases between. The second PCR ran about 6 to 12 cycles with a sample-barcoded 5' primer and J-beta primers. With 12 random nucleotides, a template-switch adaptor tagged each individual cDNA molecule. TCRdb called the 5' RACE reads again in MiXCR, with one record for every CDR3 protein. Of 1,800,000 or so distinct CDR3 sequences detected, 39% appear once; the ten largest clones hold about 23%.

This sequence joins TRBV4-3 and TRBJ2-1, with D perhaps matching TRBD1 (6 bases). This TCR derives from a human donor in good health. The sample taken for sequencing was blood. In DNA form, the CDR3 reads TGCGCCAGCAGCCATAGAATAGGGCAGGGGCTAGGAAATGAGCAGTTCTTC. It translates to CASSHRIGQGLGNEQFF.